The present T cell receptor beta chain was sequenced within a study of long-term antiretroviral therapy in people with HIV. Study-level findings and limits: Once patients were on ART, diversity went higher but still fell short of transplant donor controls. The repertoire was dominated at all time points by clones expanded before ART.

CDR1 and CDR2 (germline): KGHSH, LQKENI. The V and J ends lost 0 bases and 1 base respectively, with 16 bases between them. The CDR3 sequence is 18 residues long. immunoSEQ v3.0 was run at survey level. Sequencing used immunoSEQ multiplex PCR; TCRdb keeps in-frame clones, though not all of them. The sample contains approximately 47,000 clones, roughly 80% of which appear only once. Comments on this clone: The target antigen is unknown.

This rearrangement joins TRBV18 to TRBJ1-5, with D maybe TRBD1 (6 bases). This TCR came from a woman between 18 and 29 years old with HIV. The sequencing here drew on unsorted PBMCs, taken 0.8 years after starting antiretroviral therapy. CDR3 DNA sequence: TGTGCCAGCTCACCACCGCCAGGTAACAGGGAGAGCAATCAGCCCCAGCATTTT. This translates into CASSPPPGNRESNQPQHF.